At least ten counts were recorded for the clone carrying this TCR beta chain. The antigen remains undetermined. With a duration under 2 months, the hyperthyroidism was newly diagnosed in patients aged 18 to 65. Each diagnosis was grounded in clinical symptoms, serum thyroxine and TRAb, thyroid ultrasound, and orbital computed tomography. This CDR3 is built from 15 residues. V trimming: 6 bases; J trimming: 7 bases; junction bases outside the gene matches: 4. This entry is derived from a study of T cells in Graves' hyperthyroidism and ophthalmopathy. Study findings and constraints: Researchers found most expanded thyroid clonotypes above 0.001 in blood as well.

The CDR3 regions of TCR beta were amplified from RNA transcripts. First-round RT-PCR with HTBI primers amplified the TCR CDR3 region. Each CDR3 protein gets one entry after TCRdb re-called the multiplex PCR reads with MiXCR. The sample lists a few hundred thousand distinct CDR3 sequences; more than 45% were seen once. This clonotype was obtained from a woman aged 18-35 years with Graves' hyperthyroidism. Sequencing was done on a sample of peripheral blood or thyroid tissue (not recorded which). The chain recombines TRBV12-3 or TRBV12-4 with TRBJ1-6; 12 nucleotides agree with TRBD1. The CDR3: CASRGTGGENSPLHF. In DNA, the CDR3 is TGTGCCAGCAGGGGGACAGGGGGCGAGAATTCACCCCTCCACTTT.